Listed below are T cell receptor beta chains from one sample, sequenced in a study of Graves' ophthalmopathy and Graves' hyperthyroidism. One entry per CDR3 protein results from TCRdb running MiXCR on the multiplex PCR reads. The sample carries a few hundred thousand distinct CDR3 sequences, roughly 15% recorded once. The source material was peripheral blood. These receptor sequences come from an adult woman with stable Graves' hyperthyroidism. CDR3s include the opening cysteine and the closing phenylalanine or tryptophan. Each record gives: D gene, J gene, V gene, clone size, CDR3 DNA, CDR3 protein. The D gene is left open where the match is weak. Part of the rows lack a size; the others show once, few, many or a class for expanded clones.

d_gene: NA
j_gene: TRBJ1-5
v_gene: TRBV6-1
abundance: many
CDR3nt: TGTGCCAGCAGTGGAAGGTCCCCATTTCGCAATCAGCCCCAGCATTTT
CDR3aa: CASSGRSPFRNQPQHF

d_gene: TRBD1
j_gene: TRBJ1-2
v_gene: TRBV9
abundance: NA
CDR3nt: TGTGCCAGCAGCCAGACCAGGACAGGGTTGCGCTATGGCTACACCTTC
CDR3aa: CASSQTRTGLRYGYTF

d_gene: TRBD2
j_gene: TRBJ2-5
v_gene: TRBV28
abundance: many
CDR3nt: TGTGCCAGCAGCTTCGGGCTAGCGGGACAAAGATTTCAAGAGACCCAGTACTTC
CDR3aa: CASSFGLAGQRFQETQYF

d_gene: NA
j_gene: TRBJ2-7
v_gene: TRBV2
abundance: many
CDR3nt: TGTGCCAGCGTGTTGGGTGGAGGGGGCTACGAGCAGTACTTC
CDR3aa: CASVLGGGGYEQYF

d_gene: NA
j_gene: TRBJ1-1
v_gene: TRBV29-1
abundance: many
CDR3nt: TGCAGCGTTTACCAGGGGCGGGCTTTCTTT
CDR3aa: CSVYQGRAFF

d_gene: TRBD1
j_gene: TRBJ2-7
v_gene: TRBV25-1
abundance: many
CDR3nt: TGTGCCAGCAGTGAATGGCGTGGGACAGGGGGCTACGAGCAGTACTTC
CDR3aa: CASSEWRGTGGYEQYF

d_gene: TRBD1
j_gene: TRBJ2-2
v_gene: TRBV19
abundance: many
CDR3nt: TGTGCCACCACGGGACAGGGATTGGTCGGGGAGCTGTTTTTT
CDR3aa: CATTGQGLVGELFF

d_gene: NA
j_gene: TRBJ2-4
v_gene: TRBV11-2
abundance: few
CDR3nt: TGTGCCAGCAGCTTAGCTGCACTAGCCAAAAACATTCAGTACTTC
CDR3aa: CASSLAALAKNIQYF

d_gene: TRBD2
j_gene: TRBJ2-2
v_gene: TRBV12-3/TRBV12-4
abundance: many
CDR3nt: TGTGCCAGCAGTTTTGTTGGTAGCGGGAGGTCTTTCACCGGGGAGCTGTTTTTT
CDR3aa: CASSFVGSGRSFTGELFF

d_gene: TRBD2
j_gene: TRBJ2-7
v_gene: TRBV28
abundance: many
CDR3nt: TGTGCCAGCAGTTTTCGCCTAGCGGAAATGAGCTCCTACGAGCAGTACTTC
CDR3aa: CASSFRLAEMSSYEQYF

d_gene: NA
j_gene: TRBJ1-6
v_gene: TRBV11-2
abundance: many
CDR3nt: TGTGCCAGCGCCACAGGAGTTGATTCACCCCTCCACTTT
CDR3aa: CASATGVDSPLHF

d_gene: NA
j_gene: TRBJ2-2
v_gene: TRBV28
abundance: many
CDR3nt: TGTGCCAGCAGCCAAACAGGGATGCGGACCGGGGAGCTGTTTTTT
CDR3aa: CASSQTGMRTGELFF

d_gene: TRBD2
j_gene: TRBJ2-3
v_gene: TRBV7-2
abundance: few
CDR3nt: TGTGCCAGCAGCACGGGACTAGCGGGAGTAGATACGCAGTATTTT
CDR3aa: CASSTGLAGVDTQYF

d_gene: NA
j_gene: TRBJ2-7
v_gene: TRBV12-3/TRBV12-4
abundance: many
CDR3nt: TGTGCCAGCAGTTCCCGGCCCTGGGACGAGCAGTACTTC
CDR3aa: CASSSRPWDEQYF

d_gene: NA
j_gene: TRBJ2-2
v_gene: TRBV27
abundance: NA
CDR3nt: TGTGCCAGCAGTTTGAACACTCTGAGCACCGGGGAGCTGTTTTTT
CDR3aa: CASSLNTLSTGELFF

d_gene: NA
j_gene: TRBJ1-1
v_gene: TRBV19
abundance: few
CDR3nt: TGTGCCAGTAGTCGCGAGGGTTTTTCTGGAGCCGGGAACACTGAAGCTTTCTTT
CDR3aa: CASSREGFSGAGNTEAFF

d_gene: NA
j_gene: TRBJ2-7
v_gene: TRBV6-5
abundance: NA
CDR3nt: TGTGCCAGCAGTTACCATGGGGACTCCTACGAGCAGTACTTC
CDR3aa: CASSYHGDSYEQYF

d_gene: NA
j_gene: TRBJ2-7
v_gene: TRBV7-9
abundance: many
CDR3nt: TGTGCCAGCAGCTTAGGCTTCGGGGGTTACGAGCAGTACTTC
CDR3aa: CASSLGFGGYEQYF

d_gene: NA
j_gene: TRBJ2-7
v_gene: TRBV18
abundance: many
CDR3nt: TGTGCCAGCTCACCACTAGAGACTAGCTACGAGCAGTACTTC
CDR3aa: CASSPLETSYEQYF

d_gene: TRBD1
j_gene: TRBJ1-1
v_gene: TRBV13
abundance: many
CDR3nt: TGTGCCAGCAGCTTCGTCAGGGGGCGGTTGGGAACTGAAGCTTTCTTT
CDR3aa: CASSFVRGRLGTEAFF

d_gene: NA
j_gene: TRBJ1-2
v_gene: TRBV24-1
abundance: many
CDR3nt: TGTGCCACCAGTGACCACGACGGTTATGGCTACACCTTC
CDR3aa: CATSDHDGYGYTF

d_gene: NA
j_gene: TRBJ1-5
v_gene: TRBV5-1
abundance: many
CDR3nt: TGCGCCAGCAGCTCGGACGGAGAACAGCCCCAGCATTTT
CDR3aa: CASSSDGEQPQHF

d_gene: NA
j_gene: TRBJ1-2
v_gene: TRBV28
abundance: NA
CDR3nt: TGTGCCAGCAGTTCCGGGCGGGGGAATAAGATCCTCTATGGCTACACCTTC
CDR3aa: CASSSGRGNKILYGYTF

d_gene: TRBD2
j_gene: TRBJ2-5
v_gene: TRBV5-1
abundance: few
CDR3nt: TGCGCCAGCAGCTTGGTTGGCGGGGGAAACCAAGAGACCCAGTACTTC
CDR3aa: CASSLVGGGNQETQYF

d_gene: TRBD1
j_gene: TRBJ2-5
v_gene: TRBV27
abundance: many
CDR3nt: TGTGCCAGCAGTTCCACCGGGACAGGGTGGGAGACCCAGTACTTC
CDR3aa: CASSSTGTGWETQYF

d_gene: TRBD1
j_gene: TRBJ1-5
v_gene: TRBV7-6
abundance: many
CDR3nt: TGTGCCAGCAGCTGGGGGACAGGGGGCGGTCAGCCCCAGCATTTT
CDR3aa: CASSWGTGGGQPQHF

d_gene: NA
j_gene: TRBJ2-5
v_gene: TRBV12-3/TRBV12-4
abundance: NA
CDR3nt: TGTGCCAGCAGCCCTCCCACAGGGTTGGAGACCCAGTACTTC
CDR3aa: CASSPPTGLETQYF

d_gene: NA
j_gene: TRBJ1-3
v_gene: TRBV30
abundance: many
CDR3nt: TGTGCCTGGAGTGCTGGAGGAGCCGGAAACACCATATATTTT
CDR3aa: CAWSAGGAGNTIYF

d_gene: TRBD1
j_gene: TRBJ2-7
v_gene: TRBV6-1
abundance: NA
CDR3nt: TGTGCCAGCAGAAGACAGGGGGATCAAGGGGAGCAGTACTTC
CDR3aa: CASRRQGDQGEQYF

d_gene: NA
j_gene: TRBJ1-2
v_gene: TRBV6-1
abundance: NA
CDR3nt: TGTGCCGCCCGGGGCCAGGGCTGGGGTGGCTACACCTTC
CDR3aa: CAARGQGWGGYTF

d_gene: NA
j_gene: TRBJ2-7
v_gene: TRBV2
abundance: many
CDR3nt: TGTGCCACCGAAAAAACGGGACAAGGGCGCTACGAGCAGTACTTC
CDR3aa: CATEKTGQGRYEQYF

d_gene: NA
j_gene: TRBJ1-1
v_gene: TRBV6-1
abundance: NA
CDR3nt: TGTGCCAGCAGTCAGGGACAAGTCATGAACACTGAAGCTTTCTTT
CDR3aa: CASSQGQVMNTEAFF

d_gene: NA
j_gene: TRBJ2-7
v_gene: TRBV7-8
abundance: NA
CDR3nt: TGTGCCAGCAGCTTCAGACGGGAAGAGCAGTACTTC
CDR3aa: CASSFRREEQYF

d_gene: TRBD1
j_gene: TRBJ1-1
v_gene: TRBV18
abundance: NA
CDR3nt: TGTGCCAGCTCGCACAACCGGGACAGGGGTGCTGAAGCTTTCTTT
CDR3aa: CASSHNRDRGAEAFF

d_gene: NA
j_gene: TRBJ1-1
v_gene: TRBV30
abundance: many
CDR3nt: TGTGCCTGGACCCCGGGACTCTACCGGGGGAACACTGAAGCTTTCTTT
CDR3aa: CAWTPGLYRGNTEAFF

d_gene: NA
j_gene: TRBJ2-6
v_gene: TRBV27
abundance: few
CDR3nt: TGTGCCAGCAGTTTACCCTCAGGGGCGTCAAACTCTGGGGCCAACGTCCTGACTTTC
CDR3aa: CASSLPSGASNSGANVLTF

d_gene: TRBD2
j_gene: TRBJ2-3
v_gene: TRBV7-8
abundance: NA
CDR3nt: TGTGCCAGCAGCTCGGGGACTAGCCGCACAGATACGCAGTATTTT
CDR3aa: CASSSGTSRTDTQYF

d_gene: NA
j_gene: TRBJ1-2
v_gene: TRBV3-1
abundance: NA
CDR3nt: TGTGCCAGCAGCCAGGCCCTCTGGACTGGCTACACCTTC
CDR3aa: CASSQALWTGYTF

d_gene: NA
j_gene: TRBJ1-3
v_gene: TRBV19
abundance: many
CDR3nt: TGTGCCAGTATGCTGAGCTCTGGAAACACCATATATTTT
CDR3aa: CASMLSSGNTIYF

d_gene: NA
j_gene: TRBJ1-5
v_gene: TRBV28
abundance: NA
CDR3nt: TGTGCCACCCTGGTTCGGGGGGGGCAGCCCCAGCATTTT
CDR3aa: CATLVRGGQPQHF

d_gene: NA
j_gene: TRBJ1-1
v_gene: TRBV27
abundance: many
CDR3nt: TGTGCCAGCAGCCCACTCCGGGAGATGAACACTGAAGCTTTCTTT
CDR3aa: CASSPLREMNTEAFF

d_gene: NA
j_gene: TRBJ2-7
v_gene: TRBV28
abundance: many
CDR3nt: TGTGCCAGCACCCGTAGGGCCAGGAGCTACGAGCAGTACTTC
CDR3aa: CASTRRARSYEQYF

d_gene: NA
j_gene: TRBJ1-1
v_gene: TRBV3-1
abundance: many
CDR3nt: TGTGCCAGCAGCCTCGACCACCGGGACACTGAAGCTTTCTTT
CDR3aa: CASSLDHRDTEAFF

d_gene: NA
j_gene: TRBJ1-1
v_gene: TRBV4-1
abundance: many
CDR3nt: TGCGCCAGCAGCCAACCCGACGGGACCACTGAAGCTTTCTTT
CDR3aa: CASSQPDGTTEAFF

d_gene: NA
j_gene: TRBJ2-4
v_gene: TRBV7-2
abundance: many
CDR3nt: TGTGCCAGCAGTCAGCTCTTTCTGGTCAAAAACATTCAGTACTTC
CDR3aa: CASSQLFLVKNIQYF

d_gene: NA
j_gene: TRBJ2-7
v_gene: TRBV12-3/TRBV12-4
abundance: many
CDR3nt: TGTGCCAGCAGGCGTGGCATAACCTACGAGCAGTACTTC
CDR3aa: CASRRGITYEQYF

d_gene: NA
j_gene: TRBJ1-1
v_gene: TRBV9
abundance: many
CDR3nt: TGTGCCAGCAGCGTAGGTTTCGCAGGACCTAAGAACACTGAAGCTTTCTTT
CDR3aa: CASSVGFAGPKNTEAFF

d_gene: TRBD1
j_gene: TRBJ2-7
v_gene: TRBV19
abundance: NA
CDR3nt: TGTGCCAGTAGCAGGACAGGTCTCCCCTACGAGCAGTACTTC
CDR3aa: CASSRTGLPYEQYF

d_gene: NA
j_gene: TRBJ2-5
v_gene: TRBV6-2/TRBV6-3
abundance: NA
CDR3nt: TGTGCCAGCAGTAACCGACAGGGAGGACAAGAGACCCAGTACTTC
CDR3aa: CASSNRQGGQETQYF

d_gene: NA
j_gene: TRBJ2-2
v_gene: TRBV4-3
abundance: few
CDR3nt: TGCGCCAGCAGCCAAGACCTCAAGCTAGCAGGGAGGTTGCTGTTTTTT
CDR3aa: CASSQDLKLAGRLLFF

d_gene: NA
j_gene: TRBJ2-7
v_gene: TRBV27
abundance: many
CDR3nt: TGTGCCAGCAGTCCCATAGGGCCGCGGGAGCAGTACTTC
CDR3aa: CASSPIGPREQYF

d_gene: NA
j_gene: TRBJ2-5
v_gene: TRBV7-2
abundance: many
CDR3nt: TGTGCCAGCAGCTTAGGAAGAGGCGGGTTACAAGAGACCCAGTACTTC
CDR3aa: CASSLGRGGLQETQYF